This T cell receptor beta chain was sequenced for a study of regulatory T cells in long-lasting Graves disease. Through Arm-PCR of CDR3 regions and iRepertoire HTBI primers, TCR beta libraries were built. TCRdb passed the multiplex PCR reads through MiXCR, listing each CDR3 protein once. Of roughly 220,000 distinct CDR3 sequences listed, around 19% were seen once; the top ten hold roughly a fifth. Trimming took 10 bases from V and 7 from J; bases not matched to a gene: 13. Looked up from germline, CDR1 is SEHNR and CDR2 is FQNEAQ (reference sequence). The CDR3 sequence is 14 residues long. Indicated time point: newly diagnosed GD, antithyroid drugs for less than 3 months. The TCR library used RNA extracted from PBMCs.

This clonotype originated in a female donor with Graves disease. The gene calls are TRBV7-9 and TRBJ2-5; TRBD2 agrees at 9 bases. The sequences come from peripheral blood mononuclear cells (PBMCs), collected at new diagnosis, from a patient treated with antithyroid drugs. CDR3: CATQSSGRSLTQYF. In DNA form, the CDR3 reads TGTGCCACCCAGTCCAGCGGGAGGTCGCTGACCCAGTACTTC.